This TCR beta chain was retrieved from a study of Graves' ophthalmopathy and Graves' hyperthyroidism. Study-wide results and limits: The study's model predicted ophthalmopathy progression at roughly 64% sensitivity and about 72% specificity.

As regards this clonotype: Its antigen is currently unknown.

Amplification from RNA transcripts yielded the TCR beta CDR3 regions. Investigators did first-round RT-PCR with HTBI primers, then second-round multiplex PCR. TCRdb re-derived calls from the multiplex PCR reads in MiXCR, one entry per CDR3 protein. The sample includes 210,000 or so distinct CDR3 sequences, just under 30% of them seen just once. Ophthalmopathy donors' eye disease showed moderate-to-severe activity, CAS of at least 3, NOSPECS of at least 4 and duration under 3 months. Establishment of the diagnosis relied upon clinical symptoms, serum thyroxine, TRAb, thyroid ultrasound and orbital computed tomography. The source of the PBMCs was over 8.5 ml of fresh peripheral blood. Trimming pared 1 base from V and 0 bases from J, leaving 10 bases between. The germline V gene encodes CDR1 DFQATT and CDR2 SNEGSKA (reference sequence). The CDR3 has 14 residues.

The TCR comes from a man between 50 and 59 years old with Graves' ophthalmopathy. The chain has TRBV20-1 and TRBJ2-7; D ambiguous. Sample: peripheral blood. CDR3 coding DNA: TGCAGTGCTAGAGTATCCCCGGCCTCCTACGAGCAGTACTTC. It is translated as CSARVSPASYEQYF.